This record looks at one TCR beta chain sequence and its context. This specimen comes from a study of blood T cell repertoires in COVID-19. Overall study context: Some COVID-19 samples were acute and others convalescent; all came from the United States, Italy and Spain.

Data came from immunoSEQ multiplex PCR; TCRdb stores just in-frame clones and leaves some out. Of hundreds of thousands of clones listed, approximately 83% are singletons. V lost 7 bases, J lost 5 bases, and 15 bases lay in between. This CDR3 spans 13 amino acids. The V gene's germline CDR1 is SGHKS and CDR2 YYEKEE (reference sequence). This chain uses TRBV5-5 with TRBJ1-2; the D gene is possibly TRBD1 (5 bases). Sequencing used peripheral blood. The source is a man aged 35-49 years with acute or convalescent COVID-19. The CDR3 coding sequence is TGTGCCAGCCGGATCGACAGTAGTTATGGCTACACCTTC. Translating it yields CASRIDSSYGYTF. The entire variable domain, with the rest obtained from reference TRBV5-5 and TRBJ1-2, is as follows: DAGVTQSPTHLIKTRGQQVTLRCSPISGHKSVSWYQQVLGQGPQFIFQYYEKEERGRGNFPDRFSARQFPNYSSELNVNALLLGDSALYLCASRIDSSYGYTFGSGTRLTVV.